The clone carrying this TCR beta chain was seen a handful of times. Its antigen is undetermined. They ran version v3.0 of the immunoSEQ assay at survey level. For each individual sample, sequencing targeted roughly 35,000-55,000 T-cell genomes. Here immunoSEQ multiplex PCR was the method, and the copy in TCRdb shows in-frame clones only, minus some. The sample shows about 35,000 clones, 60% to 75% of them seen only once. The sample comes from a study of long-term antiretroviral therapy in people with HIV. Cryopreserved PBMC samples of roughly 0.85-10 million cells were used for DNA extraction. Broader study findings: Absence of data on ART adherence, viral resistance or therapy changes was noted. Relative to control repertoires, HIV repertoires exhibited narrower CDR3 length ranges.

Germline V gene lookup returns CDR1 MDHEN and CDR2 SYDVKM. CDR3 size: 13 residues. V was clipped by 8 bases and J by 6 bases; unmatched bases: 7. The V gene is TRBV28, the J gene TRBJ2-4; 7 nucleotides align to TRBD2. Sample: unsorted PBMCs, taken 3 years after starting antiretroviral therapy. This receptor was identified in a man aged 45-65 years with HIV. The CDR3 nucleotides read TGTGCCAGCCAGCGGGGCGGGGGAAACATTCAGTACTTC. Protein product: CASQRGGGNIQYF.